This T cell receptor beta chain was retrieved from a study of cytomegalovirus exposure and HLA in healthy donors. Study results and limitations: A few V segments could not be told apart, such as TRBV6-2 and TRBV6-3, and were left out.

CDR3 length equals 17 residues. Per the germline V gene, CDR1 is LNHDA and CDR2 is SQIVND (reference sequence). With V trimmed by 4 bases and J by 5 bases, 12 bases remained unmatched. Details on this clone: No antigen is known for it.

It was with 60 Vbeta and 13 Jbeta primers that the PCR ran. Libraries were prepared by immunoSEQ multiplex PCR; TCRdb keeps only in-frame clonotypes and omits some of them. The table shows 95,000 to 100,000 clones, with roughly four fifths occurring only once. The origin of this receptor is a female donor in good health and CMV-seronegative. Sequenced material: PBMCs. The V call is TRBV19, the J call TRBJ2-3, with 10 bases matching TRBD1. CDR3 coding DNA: TGTGCCAGTAGTACCGACCGGGACAGGGGTGTTCAAGATACGCAGTATTTT. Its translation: CASSTDRDRGVQDTQYF.